Each of the 5 T cell receptor beta chains below was sequenced from the same sample in a study of response to subunit inactivated influenza vaccine. TCRdb re-analysed the RT-PCR reads in MiXCR, keeping a single row per CDR3 protein. The table records a few hundred thousand distinct CDR3 sequences, around a fifth of them present only once. Source: PBMCs from blood, taken about 20 months after vaccination. The receptor set was obtained from a man between 45 and 75 years old who received an inactivated influenza vaccine.

The chain has TRBV20-1 and TRBJ2-5; no clear D. Germline V CDR1 and CDR2: DFQATT, SNEGSKA (reference sequence). Deletions cut 6 bases from V and 0 bases from J, with 5 bases between. CDR3 length: 11 amino acids. This CDR3 reads CSAPDQETQYF. The CDR3 nucleotides are TGCAGTGCCCCTGACCAAGAGACCCAGTACTTC.

This clonotype was seen a handful of times. This chain uses TRBV2 with TRBJ1-2; D is uncertain. The germline CDR1 and CDR2 sequences are SNHLY and FYNNEI. Trimming took off 3 bases at V and 7 bases at J, with 6 bases between the two ends. The CDR3 loop spans 11 amino acids. The DNA of the CDR3 is TGTGCCAGCAGTGACAGACTTGGCTACACCTTC. Translated: CASSDRLGYTF.

This clonotype has at least ten counts. The chain carries TRBV2 and TRBJ1-5; no clear D gene. The CDR3 covers 15 residues. V shed 4 bases and J shed 0 bases, with 10 bases lying between them. Germline-derived CDR1 and CDR2 are SNHLY and FYNNEI. This CDR3 reads CASSGGYTSNQPQHF. DNA for the CDR3: TGTGCCAGCAGTGGTGGCTACACTAGCAATCAGCCCCAGCATTTT.

This rearrangement joins TRBV30 to TRBJ1-1; D call uncertain. CDR1 is GTSNPN and CDR2 is SVGIG in the germline V gene (reference sequence). The CDR3 has 13 amino acids. The V end was cut by 0 bases, the J end by 2 bases, with 7 bases between. The CDR3 DNA reads TGTGCCTGGAGTGTTGCAGGCAACACTGAAGCTTTCTTT. Its protein is CAWSVAGNTEAFF. Full variable domain (remainder filled in from reference TRBV30 and TRBJ1-1): SQTIHQWPATLVQPVGSPLSLECTVEGTSNPNLYWYRQAAGRGLQLLFYSVGIGQISSEVPQNLSASRPQDRQFILSSKKLLLSDSGFYLCAWSVAGNTEAFFGQGTRLTVV.

CDR3 sequence: CASMKQGAVGNTIYF. In DNA, the CDR3 is TGTGCCAGCATGAAACAGGGGGCCGTTGGAAACACCATATATTTT. The chain links TRBV12-3 or TRBV12-4 to TRBJ1-3, with 9 bases fitting TRBD1. This CDR3 has 15 residues. V gave up 7 bases and J gave up 3 bases; unmatched junction bases: 7.